This is a list of T cell receptor beta chains from one sample in a study of cytomegalovirus exposure and HLA in healthy donors. Produced via immunoSEQ multiplex PCR; TCRdb's table is partial and in-frame only. The top ten clones hold about 3.3% of a sample with 100,000 to 150,000 clones, over 70% of them seen once. Sequencing was done on a sample of PBMCs. The receptors were gathered from a woman between 45 and 65 years old in good health and CMV-seronegative. The CDR3 runs from the conserved cysteine through the conserved F or W. A D gene is named only where the DNA matches it firmly. Clone size is not always given. Where it is, it says once, few, many or a class for expanded clones.

j_call | clone_size | v_call | d_call | cdr3_nt | cdr3_aa
TRBJ2-2 | . | TRBV7-2 | TRBD1 | TGTGCCAGCAGCTTAGCCCCAGGGGGAAGGGGGGAGCTGTTTTTT | CASSLAPGGRGELFF
TRBJ2-3 | . | TRBV11-3 | . | TGTGCCAGCAGCCGCGACTTGCAAGGAGATACGCAGTATTTT | CASSRDLQGDTQYF
TRBJ1-1 | few | TRBV19 | TRBD1 | TGTGCCAGTAGTATAGTCCGGACAGGAGCCACTGAAGCTTTCTTT | CASSIVRTGATEAFF
TRBJ2-2 | . | TRBV11-1 | TRBD2 | TGTGCCAGCAGCTTAGCAGGGCTGGCGGGAGACACCGGGGAGCTGTTTTTT | CASSLAGLAGDTGELFF
TRBJ2-7 | . | TRBV7-9 | . | TGTGCCAGCAGCTTATTTGGAGGAGGAATGTACGAGCAGTACTTC | CASSLFGGGMYEQYF
TRBJ2-1 | . | TRBV7-2 | TRBD2 | TGTGCCAGCAGCCACGGACTAGCGGGAGTGGTTGAGCAGTTCTTC | CASSHGLAGVVEQFF
TRBJ2-1 | . | TRBV11-2 | TRBD2 | TGTGCCAGCAGCCGGGGGGCCTACAATGAGCAGTTCTTC | CASSRGAYNEQFF
TRBJ2-1 | . | TRBV5-1 | . | TGCGCCAGCAGTATCGGACAAACGCCAAAGAATGAGCAGTTCTTC | CASSIGQTPKNEQFF
TRBJ1-2 | . | TRBV10-3 | . | TGTGCCATCAGTTTCCGGGTCTCTGATGGCTACACCTTC | CAISFRVSDGYTF
TRBJ2-1 | . | TRBV7-9 | TRBD2 | TGTGCCAGCAGCCCGGCTAGCGGGTATGAGCAGTTCTTC | CASSPASGYEQFF
TRBJ2-7 | . | TRBV15 | . | TGTGCCACCAGCAGAGATCCCTGGCAGGGATACGAGCAGTACTTC | CATSRDPWQGYEQYF
TRBJ2-7 | few | TRBV11-2 | TRBD2 | TGTGCCAGCAGTTCCCTCCGCGGGAGCTTGAACGAGCAGTACTTC | CASSSLRGSLNEQYF
TRBJ1-6 | . | TRBV5-1 | TRBD1 | TGCGCCAGCAGCAAGGGACAGGGGTATAATTCACCCCTCCACTTT | CASSKGQGYNSPLHF
TRBJ1-2 | . | TRBV7-2 | . | TGTGCCAGCAGCGCGCTACAGGGTACCTATGGCTACACCTTC | CASSALQGTYGYTF
TRBJ2-1 | once | TRBV19 | . | TGTGCCAGTAACTCTCGTGGGAGCTCCTACAATGAGCAGTTCTTC | CASNSRGSSYNEQFF
TRBJ2-7 | . | TRBV6-5 | . | TGTGCCAGCAGTTACTCAGGGGATGCCTACGAGCAGTACTTC | CASSYSGDAYEQYF
TRBJ1-1 | . | TRBV28 | . | TGTGCCAGCAGTTTGAAACACCCGAACACTGAAGCTTTCTTT | CASSLKHPNTEAFF
TRBJ2-7 | . | TRBV5-4 | TRBD1 | TGTGCCAGCAGCCCGGACAGGGGACCCTACGAGCAGTACTTC | CASSPDRGPYEQYF
TRBJ1-1 | . | TRBV28 | TRBD1 | TGTGCCAGCACCACCCGGACAGGGGTCACTGAAGCTTTCTTT | CASTTRTGVTEAFF
TRBJ2-2 | . | TRBV11-1 | . | TGTGCCAGCAGCCCACCCGGAGGGTCCACCGGGGAGCTGTTTTTT | CASSPPGGSTGELFF
TRBJ1-5 | . | TRBV15 | . | TGTGCCACCAGCACGGAGGCGGGCAGGCTCAAAGGGCCCCAGCATTTT | CATSTEAGRLKGPQHF
TRBJ1-1 | . | TRBV6-1 | . | TGTGCCAGCAGTGACAGGGCTAACGGTGAAGCTTTCTTT | CASSDRANGEAFF
TRBJ1-5 | . | TRBV6-5 | . | TGTGCCAGCAGTTACTTGCGGCCGGGGGATCAGCCCCAGCATTTT | CASSYLRPGDQPQHF
TRBJ2-1 | . | TRBV5-1 | . | TGCGCCAGCAGCTTGGGGCAGACTCCCGGGGATGAGCAGTTCTTC | CASSLGQTPGDEQFF
TRBJ2-3 | . | TRBV7-3 | . | TGTGCCAGCAGTTTCTCGACAGGCACAGATACGCAGTATTTT | CASSFSTGTDTQYF
TRBJ2-1 | . | TRBV30 | TRBD2 | TGTGCCTGGACTGGGACTACCCTTTCTAGTTCCTACAATGAGCAGTTCTTC | CAWTGTTLSSSYNEQFF
TRBJ2-7 | once | TRBV15 | . | TGTGCCACCAGCACAGGTACCTCCTACGAGCAGTACTTC | CATSTGTSYEQYF
TRBJ1-4 | once | TRBV7-2 | TRBD1 | TGTGCCAGCAGCAAGGACAGGGCCGCAACTAATGAAAAACTGTTTTTT | CASSKDRAATNEKLFF
TRBJ2-5 | . | TRBV5-1 | . | TGCGCCAGCAGCGGGGGGACAGACGAAGAGACCCAGTACTTC | CASSGGTDEETQYF